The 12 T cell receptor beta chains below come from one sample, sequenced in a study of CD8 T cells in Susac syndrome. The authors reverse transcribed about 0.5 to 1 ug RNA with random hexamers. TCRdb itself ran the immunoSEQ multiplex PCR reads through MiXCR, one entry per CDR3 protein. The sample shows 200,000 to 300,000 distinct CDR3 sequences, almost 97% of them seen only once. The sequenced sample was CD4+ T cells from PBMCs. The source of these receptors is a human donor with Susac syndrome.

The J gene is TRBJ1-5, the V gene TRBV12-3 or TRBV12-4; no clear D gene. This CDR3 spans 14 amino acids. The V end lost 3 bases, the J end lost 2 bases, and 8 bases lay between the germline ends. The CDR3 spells CASSFGQGNQPQHF. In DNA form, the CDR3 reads TGTGCCAGCAGTTTCGGGCAGGGCAATCAGCCCCAGCATTTT.

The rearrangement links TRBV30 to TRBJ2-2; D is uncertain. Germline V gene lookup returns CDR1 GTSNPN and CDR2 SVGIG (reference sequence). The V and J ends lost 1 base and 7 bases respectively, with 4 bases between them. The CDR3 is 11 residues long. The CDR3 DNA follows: TGTGCCTGGAGTGAGGGCGGGGAGCTGTTTTTT. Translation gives CAWSEGGELFF. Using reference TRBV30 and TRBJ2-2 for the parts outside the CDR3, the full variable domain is SQTIHQWPATLVQPVGSPLSLECTVEGTSNPNLYWYRQAAGRGLQLLFYSVGIGQISSEVPQNLSASRPQDRQFILSSKKLLLSDSGFYLCAWSEGGELFFGEGSRLTVL.

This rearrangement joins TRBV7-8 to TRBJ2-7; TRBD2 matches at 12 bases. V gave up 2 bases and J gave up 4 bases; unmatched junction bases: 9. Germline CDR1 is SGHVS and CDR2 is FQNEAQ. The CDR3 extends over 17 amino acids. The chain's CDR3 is CASSLFPGLAGSYEQYF. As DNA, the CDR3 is TGTGCCAGCAGCTTATTCCCGGGACTAGCGGGTAGTTACGAGCAGTACTTC.

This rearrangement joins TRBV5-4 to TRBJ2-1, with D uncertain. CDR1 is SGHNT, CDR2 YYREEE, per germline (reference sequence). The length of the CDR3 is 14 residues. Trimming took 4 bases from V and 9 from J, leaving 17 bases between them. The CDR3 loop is CASSPHELHGEQFF. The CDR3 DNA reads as TGTGCCAGCAGCCCACACGAATTGCACGGTGAGCAGTTCTTC.

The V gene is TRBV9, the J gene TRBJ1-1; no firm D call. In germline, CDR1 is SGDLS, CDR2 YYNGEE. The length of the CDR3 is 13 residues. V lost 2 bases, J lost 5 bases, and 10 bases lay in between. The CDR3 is CASSVSPGTEAFF. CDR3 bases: TGTGCCAGCAGCGTCTCACCGGGGACTGAAGCTTTCTTT.

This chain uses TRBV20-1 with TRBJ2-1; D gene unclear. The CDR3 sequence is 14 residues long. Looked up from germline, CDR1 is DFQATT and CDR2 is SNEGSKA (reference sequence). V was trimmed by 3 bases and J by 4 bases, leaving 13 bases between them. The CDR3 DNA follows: TGCAGTGCTAGGGATAGATTCCAATACAATGAGCAGTTCTTC. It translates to CSARDRFQYNEQFF.

CDR3 DNA: TGTGCCAGCAGTTCAACCGGGTTCTTTAAAGCAGATACGCAGTATTTT. Translated: CASSSTGFFKADTQYF. J is TRBJ2-3 and V is TRBV28; no clear D gene. Germline V gene sequence: CDR1 MDHEN, CDR2 SYDVKM. The CDR3 contains 16 residues. Trimming cost V 4 bases and J 4 bases, with 18 bases left between them.

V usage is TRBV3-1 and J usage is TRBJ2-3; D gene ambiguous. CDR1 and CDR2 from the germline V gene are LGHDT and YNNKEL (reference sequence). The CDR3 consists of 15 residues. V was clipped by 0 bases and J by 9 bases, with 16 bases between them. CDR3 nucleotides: TGTGCCAGCAGCCAAGATGCGCTCCCGTCGCGAACGCAGTATTTT. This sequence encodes CASSQDALPSRTQYF.

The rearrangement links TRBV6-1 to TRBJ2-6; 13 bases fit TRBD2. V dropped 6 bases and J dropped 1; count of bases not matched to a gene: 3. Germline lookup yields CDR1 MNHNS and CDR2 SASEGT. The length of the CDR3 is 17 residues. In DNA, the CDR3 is TGTGCCAGCAGAATACTAGCGGGAGGGTCTGGGGCCAACGTCCTGACTTTC. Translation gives CASRILAGGSGANVLTF.

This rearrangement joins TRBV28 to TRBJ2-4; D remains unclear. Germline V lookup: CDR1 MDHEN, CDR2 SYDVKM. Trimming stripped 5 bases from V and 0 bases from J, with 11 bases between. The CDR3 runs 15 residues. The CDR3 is CASSEYRLAKNIQYF. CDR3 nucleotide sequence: TGTGCCAGCAGTGAGTACAGACTAGCCAAAAACATTCAGTACTTC.

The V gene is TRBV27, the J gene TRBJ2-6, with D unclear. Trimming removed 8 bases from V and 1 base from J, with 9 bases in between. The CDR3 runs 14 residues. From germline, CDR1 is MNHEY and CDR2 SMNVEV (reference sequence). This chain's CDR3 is CASGRWSGANVLTF. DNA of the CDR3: TGTGCCAGCGGTCGGTGGTCTGGGGCCAACGTCCTGACTTTC.

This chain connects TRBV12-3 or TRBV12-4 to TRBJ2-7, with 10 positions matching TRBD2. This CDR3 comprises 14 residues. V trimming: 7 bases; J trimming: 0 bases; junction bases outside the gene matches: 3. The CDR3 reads CASNLAGDSYEQYF. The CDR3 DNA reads TGTGCCAGCAACCTAGCGGGAGACTCCTACGAGCAGTACTTC.